This T cell receptor beta chain was retrieved from a study of Graves' ophthalmopathy and Graves' hyperthyroidism. Study-wide background: Peripheral blood collection took place at initial diagnosis, before any treatment. Points from the study as a whole: A majority of expanded thyroid clonotypes exceeding 0.001 frequency were likewise present in blood. The model predicted ophthalmopathy progression with over 60% sensitivity and under 75% specificity.

TCR beta CDR3 regions were amplified from RNA transcripts. Scientists carried out first-round RT-PCR using HTBI primers and then a second-round multiplex PCR. Each CDR3 protein gets one entry after TCRdb re-called the multiplex PCR reads with MiXCR. The table lists 200,000 to 300,000 distinct CDR3 sequences, 45% of them singletons. As regards this clonotype: Its antigen is not known.

Moderate-to-severe activity, with CAS ≥3, NOSPECS ≥4 and duration under 3 months, characterized the donors with ophthalmopathy. The V gene lost 1 base and the J gene lost 8 bases, with 8 bases spanning the gap. Germline V gene sequence: CDR1 SGHDN, CDR2 FVKESK. This CDR3 comprises 13 residues. The rearrangement uses TRBV14 and TRBJ1-4; D not certain. Sequences were obtained from peripheral blood. The receptor comes from an adult man with Graves' ophthalmopathy. CDR3 bases: TGTGCCAGCAGCCAAGTCCTTGGAGAAAAACTGTTTTTT. Translation gives CASSQVLGEKLFF.